Presented here are 18 T cell receptor beta chains from one specimen sequenced in a study of blood T cell repertoires in COVID-19. The assay was immunoSEQ multiplex PCR, and TCRdb's table has in-frame clones only and misses some. The profile shows 110,000 or so clones, around three quarters of them singletons. Sequencing was done on a sample of peripheral blood. These TCRs come from a man aged 65-85 years with acute or convalescent COVID-19.

The chain has TRBV6-6 and TRBJ2-1; 13 bases match TRBD2. Germline V lookup: CDR1 MNHNY, CDR2 SVGAGI (reference sequence). The CDR3 loop spans 21 amino acids. J lost 0 bases, V lost 5 bases, and 16 bases had no gene match. The CDR3 nucleotides read TGTGCCAGCAGTCGAACCGGGACTAGCGGGAACCCCCAGAGCTCCTACAATGAGCAGTTCTTC. It codes for CASSRTGTSGNPQSSYNEQFF.

This clone was seen more than once but under ten times. V and J are TRBV27 and TRBJ2-7; 7 bases line up with TRBD1. CDR1 is MNHEY, CDR2 SMNVEV, per germline (reference sequence). The CDR3 covers 14 residues. The V segment lost 5 bases and the J segment 2 bases; nucleotides outside the gene matches: 6. The CDR3 bases are TGTGCCAGCAGTCACTACAGGGGCCCCTACGAGCAGTACTTC. Residues: CASSHYRGPYEQYF.

This chain connects TRBV5-1 to TRBJ2-7, with TRBD1 matching 12 bases. Looked up from germline, CDR1 is SGHRS and CDR2 is YFSETQ. CDR3 size: 14 residues. V gave up 4 bases and J gave up 6 bases; unmatched junction bases: 5. The DNA of the CDR3 is TGCGCCAGCAGCCAGGGACAGGGGGCGCGCGAGCAGTACTTC. Residues: CASSQGQGAREQYF.

The CDR3 region has the DNA TGTGCCAGCAGTTTCCCCTTGACTAGCGGGAGCTATGAGCAGTTCTTC. Encoded protein: CASSFPLTSGSYEQFF. The chain carries TRBV6-5 and TRBJ2-1; 12 bases map to TRBD2. The germline V gene encodes CDR1 MNHEY and CDR2 SVGAGI. There are 16 residues in the CDR3. V was pared by 4 bases and J by 8 bases, with 9 bases of the junction left unmatched.

The V gene is TRBV11-2, the J gene TRBJ1-1; TRBD1 might be the D (6 bases). V was cut by 6 bases and J by 5 bases, with 10 bases left in between. Per germline, CDR1 SGHAT and CDR2 FQNNGV. This CDR3 comprises 12 residues. The chain's CDR3 is CASRGGGTEAFF. CDR3 in DNA: TGTGCCAGCAGGGGAGGGGGGACTGAAGCTTTCTTT.

This sequence joins TRBV10-3 and TRBJ2-3; 7 bases are shared with TRBD1. The V segment lost 4 bases and the J segment 2 bases; nucleotides outside the gene matches: 6. Germline CDR1 and CDR2: ENHRY and SYGVKD. The CDR3 extends over 15 amino acids. CDR3 nucleotides: TGTGCCATCAGTGGCGCAGGGGGTTTCACAGATACGCAGTATTTT. Translation: CAISGAGGFTDTQYF.

The gene calls are TRBV5-4 and TRBJ2-7, with D perhaps matching TRBD1 (5 bases). The CDR3 contains 16 residues. Looked up from germline, CDR1 is SGHNT and CDR2 is YYREEE (reference sequence). V was trimmed by 4 bases and J by 3 bases, leaving 20 bases between them. The CDR3 coding sequence is TGTGCCAGCAGCCTTAGTCAGACAGTGTCGGACTACGAGCAGTACTTC. Its translation is CASSLSQTVSDYEQYF.

The chain has TRBV5-4 and TRBJ1-4; 9 nucleotides agree with TRBD1. CDR1 is SGHNT and CDR2 is YYREEE in the germline V gene (reference sequence). Trimming at V came to 5 bases and at J to 7 bases, leaving 9 bases not matched to a gene. The CDR3 totals 15 residues. The CDR3 bases are TGTGCCAGCAGTCTCCCGGGACAGGGAAGTGAAAAACTGTTTTTT. It specifies CASSLPGQGSEKLFF.

This chain connects TRBV18 to TRBJ1-6; possibly TRBD1 for D (6 bases). From germline, CDR1 is KGHSH and CDR2 LQKENI. Between the trimmed V and J ends, which lost 7 bases and 10 bases, there was a span of 14 bases. The CDR3 extends over 13 amino acids. The CDR3 DNA reads TGTGCCAGCTGTCTCAGGACAGAATCACCCCTCCACTTT. It is translated as CASCLRTESPLHF.

V usage is TRBV5-1 and J usage is TRBJ2-4; D possibly corresponds to TRBD1 (6 bases). Germline V gene data show CDR1 as SGHRS and CDR2 as YFSETQ. The CDR3 length is 14 residues. V was pared by 4 bases and J by 8 bases, with 16 bases between. This chain's CDR3 is CASSQDSSPDIQYF. The CDR3 DNA follows: TGCGCCAGCAGCCAGGACAGTTCCCCGGACATTCAGTACTTC. Looking up the rest from reference TRBV5-1 and TRBJ2-4 gives the full variable domain: KAGVTQTPRYLIKTRGQQVTLSCSPISGHRSVSWYQQTPGQGLQFLFEYFSETQRNKGNFPGRFSGRQFSNSRSEMNVSTLELGDSALYLCASSQDSSPDIQYFGAGTRLSVL.

The rearrangement links TRBV2 to TRBJ1-1; D gene unclear. The V end was cut by 7 bases, the J end by 1 base, with 22 bases between. Looked up from germline, CDR1 is SNHLY and CDR2 is FYNNEI. This CDR3 comprises 17 residues. The CDR3 protein is CASTPGPSRSENTEAFF. The CDR3 DNA is TGTGCCAGCACTCCAGGTCCGTCTCGGTCAGAGAACACTGAAGCTTTCTTT.

In its sample, this clone was seen a few times. The chain employs TRBV9 and TRBJ1-2; D is unresolved. The CDR3 is 14 residues long. Germline assignment: CDR1 SGDLS and CDR2 YYNGEE. V gave up 4 bases and J gave up 4 bases, with 14 bases separating them. CDR3 bases: TGTGCCAGCAGCCCCGGGGAGGGCTTCTATGGCTACACCTTC. Translated, it gives CASSPGEGFYGYTF.

The gene calls are TRBV6-2 or TRBV6-3 and TRBJ2-3, with 10 bases matching TRBD2. The V and J ends lost 6 bases and 5 bases, in that order; junction bases with no gene match: 8. Germline V gene sequence: CDR1 MNHEY, CDR2 SVGEGT. The CDR3 is 15 amino acids. CDR3: CASSPAGGPGDTQYF. CDR3 nucleotide sequence: TGTGCCAGCAGCCCAGCGGGGGGGCCAGGAGATACGCAGTATTTT.

The V gene is TRBV11-3, the J gene TRBJ2-7; tentatively, D is TRBD1 (6 bases). Trimming left V 1 base short and J 5 bases short, with 9 bases between. Germline values: CDR1 SGHNT, CDR2 YENEEA. The CDR3 is 13 residues long. Here the CDR3 reads CASSLGQVDEQYF. For the CDR3, the DNA is TGTGCCAGCAGCTTAGGACAGGTCGACGAGCAGTACTTC.

The rearrangement links TRBV9 to TRBJ2-6, with 9 bases lining up with TRBD1. J was trimmed by 0 bases and V by 3 bases; bases with no gene match: 10. The germline CDR1 and CDR2 sequences are SGDLS and YYNGEE. The CDR3 loop spans 19 amino acids. The CDR3 reads CASSGEQGAGASGANVLTF. The DNA for the CDR3 is TGTGCCAGCAGCGGAGAACAGGGGGCAGGTGCCTCTGGGGCCAACGTCCTGACTTTC.

This chain joins TRBV7-2 and TRBJ1-1; D is undetermined. Trimming took off 4 bases at V and 0 bases at J, with 18 bases between the two ends. Germline lookup yields CDR1 SGHTA and CDR2 FQGNSA. CDR3 length equals 17 residues. CDR3 in amino acids: CASSSGWPPSLNTEAFF. In nucleotides, the CDR3 is TGTGCCAGCAGCTCAGGCTGGCCCCCCTCCCTGAACACTGAAGCTTTCTTT.

In its sample, this clone was seen a few times. This chain joins TRBV5-4 and TRBJ2-7, with a possible D match to TRBD1 (6 bases). With 0 bases removed from V and 5 bases from J, the gap between germline ends came to 12 bases. The CDR3 contains 14 residues. Germline lookup yields CDR1 SGHNT and CDR2 YYREEE (reference sequence). This CDR3 reads CASSLGQGSDEQYF. CDR3 sequence (DNA): TGTGCCAGCAGCTTGGGGCAGGGGTCCGACGAGCAGTACTTC.

The rearrangement links TRBV4-1 to TRBJ2-7; TRBD1 might be the D (5 bases). This CDR3 is 15 amino acids long. Looked up from germline, CDR1 is MGHRA and CDR2 is YSYEKL. Trimming left V 1 base short and J 6 bases short, with 16 bases between. The CDR3 DNA is TGCGCCAGCAGCCAAGTGGAGTCAGGGAACTCCGAGCAGTACTTC. Residues: CASSQVESGNSEQYF.